This entry describes one T cell receptor beta chain. V lost 6 bases, J lost 0 bases, and 11 bases lay in between. Germline lookup yields CDR1 SQVTM and CDR2 ANQGSEA. The CDR3 is 13 residues long. The data derive from a study of blood T cell repertoires in COVID-19. As for the study in general: The United States, Italy and Spain provided the acute and convalescent COVID-19 samples.

Using immunoSEQ multiplex PCR, the repertoire was profiled, and TCRdb retains in-frame clones only, with some absent. The data contain 250,000 or so clones, around 84% of them seen just once; the ten biggest clones take up 7.1%. The clonotype comes from a woman aged 70-85 years with active or convalescent COVID-19. Sequencing was done on a sample of peripheral blood. This sequence joins TRBV29-1 and TRBJ1-1, with D possibly matching TRBD1 (5 bases). DNA of the CDR3: TGCAGCGTACACTCGACAGTGAACACTGAAGCTTTCTTT. Its protein is CSVHSTVNTEAFF.